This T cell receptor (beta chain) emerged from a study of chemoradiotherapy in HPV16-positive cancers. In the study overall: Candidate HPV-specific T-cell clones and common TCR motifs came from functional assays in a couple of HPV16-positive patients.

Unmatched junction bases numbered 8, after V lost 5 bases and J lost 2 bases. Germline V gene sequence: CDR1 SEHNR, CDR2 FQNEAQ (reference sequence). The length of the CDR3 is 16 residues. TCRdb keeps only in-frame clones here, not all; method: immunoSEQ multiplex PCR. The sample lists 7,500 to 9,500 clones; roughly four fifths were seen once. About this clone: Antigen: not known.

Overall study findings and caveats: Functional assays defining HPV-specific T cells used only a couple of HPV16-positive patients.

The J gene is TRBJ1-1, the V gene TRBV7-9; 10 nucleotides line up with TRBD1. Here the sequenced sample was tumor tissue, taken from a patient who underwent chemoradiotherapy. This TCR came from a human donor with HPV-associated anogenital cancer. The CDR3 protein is CASSGGTGVGNTEAFF. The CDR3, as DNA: TGTGCCAGCAGCGGAGGGACAGGGGTGGGTAACACTGAAGCTTTCTTT.